The present T cell receptor beta chain was sequenced within a study of PD-1 blockade in classical Hodgkin lymphoma. The study, taken as a whole, reports: Any patient who commenced nivolumab under 1 year after ASCT was excluded. Newly diagnosed patients reportedly trailed healthy donors in baseline TCR diversity. Repertoire difference causes, possibly disease activity or prior therapy, remain undefined.

Here immunoSEQ multiplex PCR was the method, and the copy in TCRdb shows in-frame clones only, minus some. This table holds around 99,000 clones, roughly 76% found once. V lost 2 bases and J 1 base, leaving 13 bases between the germline ends. The CDR3 runs to 16 residues. Germline V gene data show CDR1 as WNHNN and CDR2 as SYGVQD (reference sequence). Of note for this clone: Its antigen is unknown.

With no exception, relapse followed autologous stem cell transplantation in all patients, and brentuximab vedotin exposure varied. The source of this sequence is a human donor with classical Hodgkin lymphoma. The specimen was peripheral blood mononuclear cells (PBMCs), collected before the second cycle of nivolumab. The gene calls are TRBV10-1 and TRBJ2-3; D tentatively fits TRBD1 or TRBD2 (5 bases each). The DNA for the CDR3 is TGCGCCAGCAGTGAGGTGGGGGATGAAGGCACAGATACGCAGTATTTT. Its protein is CASSEVGDEGTDTQYF.